This entry features one TCR beta chain sequence. The data stem from a study of blood T cell repertoires in COVID-19. Study-level information: The analysed material was cDNA or gDNA that came from T cells, B-cell-depleted T cells, or PBMCs.

Germline loops: CDR1 SGHAT, CDR2 FQNNGV. J lost 3 bases, V lost 5 bases, and 6 bases had no gene match. CDR3 length equals 14 residues. Cohorts were assigned according to the clinical history that participants reported. Cohort 3 donors counted as recovered after two negative PCRs, clearance, or resolved symptoms. TCRdb's copy holds only in-frame clones and misses some; the assay was immunoSEQ multiplex PCR. The sample holds about 430,000 clones; 85% to 90% are singletons and the top ten take approximately 1.2%. The sequence was collected from a man younger than 45 who had recovered from COVID-19. Sequencing input: PBMCs or T cells enriched from blood (not recorded which). The V gene is TRBV11-2, the J gene TRBJ2-5; 7 bases map to TRBD1. Here the CDR3 DNA reads TGTGCCAGCAGCCTTGGGACAGCCAAAGAGACCCAGTACTTC. Its translation is CASSLGTAKETQYF.